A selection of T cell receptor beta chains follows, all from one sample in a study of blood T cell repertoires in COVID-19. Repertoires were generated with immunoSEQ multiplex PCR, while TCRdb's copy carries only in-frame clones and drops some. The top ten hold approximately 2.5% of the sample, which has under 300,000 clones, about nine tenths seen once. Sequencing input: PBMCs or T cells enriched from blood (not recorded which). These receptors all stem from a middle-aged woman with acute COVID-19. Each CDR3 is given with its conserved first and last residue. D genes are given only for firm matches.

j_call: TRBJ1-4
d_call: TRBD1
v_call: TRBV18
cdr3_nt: TGTGCCAGCTCGGGAACAGGGGCAGGGGAAAAACTGTTTTTT
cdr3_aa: CASSGTGAGEKLFF

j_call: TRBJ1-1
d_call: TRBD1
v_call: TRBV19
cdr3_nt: TGTGCCAGTAGAGTGGACAGGGTGAACACTGAAGCTTTCTTT
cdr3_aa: CASRVDRVNTEAFF

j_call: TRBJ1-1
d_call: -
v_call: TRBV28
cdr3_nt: TGTGCCAGCAGGGGATTTCGGGGAACTGAAGCTTTCTTT
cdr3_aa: CASRGFRGTEAFF

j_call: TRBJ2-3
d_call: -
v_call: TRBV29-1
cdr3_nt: TGCAGCGTGGAGGATGGAGGGGGCGGCGATACGCAGTATTTT
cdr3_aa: CSVEDGGGGDTQYF

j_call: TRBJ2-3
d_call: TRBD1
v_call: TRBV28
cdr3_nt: TGTGCCAGCAGTCACAGGACAGGCGGCACAGATACGCAGTATTTT
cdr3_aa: CASSHRTGGTDTQYF

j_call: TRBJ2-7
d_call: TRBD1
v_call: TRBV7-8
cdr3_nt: TGTGCCAGCAGCTATTTAGGATCGACAGGGGGTCTGATCTACGAGCAGTACTTC
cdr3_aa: CASSYLGSTGGLIYEQYF

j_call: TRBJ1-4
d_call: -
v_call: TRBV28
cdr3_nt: TGTGCCAGCAGTTTTTCCGGGCGGGTGAATGAAAAACTGTTTTTT
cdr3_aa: CASSFSGRVNEKLFF

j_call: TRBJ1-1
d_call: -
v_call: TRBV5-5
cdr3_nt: TGTGCCAGCAGCCAAATAGCCCGGGGTAACACTGAAGCTTTCTTT
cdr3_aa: CASSQIARGNTEAFF

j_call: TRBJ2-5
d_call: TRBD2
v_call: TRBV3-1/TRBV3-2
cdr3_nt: TGTGCCAGCAGACATTTAGCGGGAGGGGGAGAGACCCAGTACTTC
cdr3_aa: CASRHLAGGGETQYF

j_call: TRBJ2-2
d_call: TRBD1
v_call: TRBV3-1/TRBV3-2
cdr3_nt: TGTGCCAGCAGCCAAGCAGGGATGGGACAGGGGGCGGGGAACACCGGGGAGCTGTTTTTT
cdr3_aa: CASSQAGMGQGAGNTGELFF

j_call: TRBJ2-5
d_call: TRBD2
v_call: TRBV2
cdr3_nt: TGTGCCAGCAGTCTAGCGGGATGGCTGGGAGAGACCCAGTACTTC
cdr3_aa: CASSLAGWLGETQYF

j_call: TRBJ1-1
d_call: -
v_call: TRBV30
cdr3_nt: TGTGCCTGGACCGGACAGCCGAACACTGAAGCTTTCTTT
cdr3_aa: CAWTGQPNTEAFF

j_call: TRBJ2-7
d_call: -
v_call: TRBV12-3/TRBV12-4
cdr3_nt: TGTGCCAGCAGTCCTACAGACTCCTACGAGCAGTACTTC
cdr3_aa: CASSPTDSYEQYF

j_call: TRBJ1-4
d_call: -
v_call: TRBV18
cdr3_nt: TGTGCCAGCTCACCACCGGCAGATGATAAACTGTTTTTT
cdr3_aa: CASSPPADDKLFF

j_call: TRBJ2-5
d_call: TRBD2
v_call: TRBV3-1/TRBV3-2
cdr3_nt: TGTGCCAGCAGCCAAGATATTGCGGCTAGCGGGGGAATAAAGGAGACCCAGTACTTC
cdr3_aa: CASSQDIAASGGIKETQYF

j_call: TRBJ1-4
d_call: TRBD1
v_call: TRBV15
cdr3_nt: TGTGCCACCAGCAGAGGCGGACAGGGGGTAGAAAAACTGTTTTTT
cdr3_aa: CATSRGGQGVEKLFF